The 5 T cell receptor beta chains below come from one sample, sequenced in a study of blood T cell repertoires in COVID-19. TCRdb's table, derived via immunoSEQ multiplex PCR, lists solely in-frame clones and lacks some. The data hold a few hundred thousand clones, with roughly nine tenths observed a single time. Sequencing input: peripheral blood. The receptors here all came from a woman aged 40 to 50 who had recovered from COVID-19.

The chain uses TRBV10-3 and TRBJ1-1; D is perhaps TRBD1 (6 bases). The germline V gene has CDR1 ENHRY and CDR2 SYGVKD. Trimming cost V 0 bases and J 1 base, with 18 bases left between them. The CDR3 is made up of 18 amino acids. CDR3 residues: CAISESKWGQRTNTEAFF. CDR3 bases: TGTGCCATCAGTGAGTCGAAGTGGGGGCAACGGACGAACACTGAAGCTTTCTTT.

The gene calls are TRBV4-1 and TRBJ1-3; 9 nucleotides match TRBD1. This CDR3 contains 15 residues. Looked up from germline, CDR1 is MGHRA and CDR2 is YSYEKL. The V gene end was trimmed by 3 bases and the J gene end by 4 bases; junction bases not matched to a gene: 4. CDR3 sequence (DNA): TGCGCCAGCAGCCAGCCGGACAGGGGAGGAAACACCATATATTTT. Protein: CASSQPDRGGNTIYF.

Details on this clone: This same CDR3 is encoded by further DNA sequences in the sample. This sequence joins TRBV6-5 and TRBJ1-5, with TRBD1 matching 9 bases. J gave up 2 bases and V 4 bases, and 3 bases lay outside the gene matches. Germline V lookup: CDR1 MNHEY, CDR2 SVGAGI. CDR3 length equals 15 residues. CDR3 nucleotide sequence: TGTGCCAGCAGTTTGGACAGGGGTGGCAATCAGCCCCAGCATTTT. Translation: CASSLDRGGNQPQHF.

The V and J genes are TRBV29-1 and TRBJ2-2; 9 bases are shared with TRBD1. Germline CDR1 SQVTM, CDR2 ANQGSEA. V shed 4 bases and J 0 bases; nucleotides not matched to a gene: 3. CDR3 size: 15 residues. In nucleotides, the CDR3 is TGCAGCGTTGGGGACAGGGTGGCGAACACCGGGGAGCTGTTTTTT. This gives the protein CSVGDRVANTGELFF.

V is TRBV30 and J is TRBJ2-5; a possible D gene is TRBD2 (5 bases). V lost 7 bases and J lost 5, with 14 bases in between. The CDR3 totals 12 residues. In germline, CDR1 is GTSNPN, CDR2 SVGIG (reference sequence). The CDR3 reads CALVLDRETQYF. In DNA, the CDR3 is TGTGCCTTAGTACTAGATCGGGAGACCCAGTACTTC.